The TCR beta chain under discussion was sequenced for a study of control samples from healthy donors and cancer patients. The data were produced by immunoSEQ multiplex PCR, yet TCRdb's version contains in-frame clones alone and is incomplete. The sample lists 100,000 to 150,000 clones; 85% to 90% were seen once. This clone was seen a few times. CDR1 is SGHDT, CDR2 YYEEEE, per germline. The CDR3 totals 15 residues. The junction had 11 bases not matched to a gene; V was cut back by 3 bases and J by 5 bases. The receptor was isolated from a man aged 45 to 65 with head and neck cancer. The chain couples TRBV5-6 to TRBJ2-7; 7 nucleotides match TRBD1. What was sequenced was PBMCs. CDR3 bases: TGTGCCAGCAGCTCCCCGGGGACAGTCGGCCACGAGCAGTACTTC. This gives the protein CASSSPGTVGHEQYF.